Shown below are 24 T cell receptor beta chains from a single sample sequenced in a study of blood T cell repertoires in COVID-19. The data were produced by immunoSEQ multiplex PCR, yet TCRdb's version contains in-frame clones alone and is incomplete. The sample yields roughly 110,000 clones, approximately 85% seen once. Sequenced material: peripheral blood. These TCRs come from a man in his 70s with acute or convalescent COVID-19.

V is TRBV7-2 and J is TRBJ2-2, with D perhaps matching TRBD1 (5 bases). This CDR3 spans 16 amino acids. Germline V gene lookup returns CDR1 SGHTA and CDR2 FQGNSA. With 0 bases removed from V and 4 bases from J, the gap between germline ends came to 12 bases. CDR3 DNA: TGTGCCAGCAGCTTAGCTCGGCAGGGTGCCACCGGGGAGCTGTTTTTT. Its protein is CASSLARQGATGELFF.

This clone has just a few counts. The rearrangement joins TRBV19 to TRBJ2-4, with 8 bases lining up with TRBD2. The CDR3 consists of 18 residues. CDR1 LNHDA and CDR2 SQIVND come from the germline V gene (reference sequence). Trimming took 6 bases from V and 0 from J; bases not matched to a gene: 13. The CDR3 loop is CASRKSSGLFLAKNIQYF. CDR3 sequence (DNA): TGTGCCAGTAGAAAATCTAGCGGGCTATTTCTAGCCAAAAACATTCAGTACTTC.

The J gene is TRBJ2-6, the V gene TRBV5-1; a weak D match, TRBD1 (5 bases). Trimming took off 4 bases at V and 3 bases at J, with 11 bases between the two ends. Germline-derived CDR1 and CDR2 are SGHRS and YFSETQ. This CDR3 contains 15 residues. CDR3: CASSEQEIGANVLTF. The CDR3 coding sequence is TGCGCCAGCAGCGAACAGGAGATTGGGGCCAACGTCCTGACTTTC.

This chain links TRBV6-6 with TRBJ1-2; D possibly corresponds to TRBD1 (5 bases). CDR3 size: 15 residues. Germline V gene lookup returns CDR1 MNHNY and CDR2 SVGAGI (reference sequence). Trimming shortened V by 0 bases and J by 7 bases, and 15 bases separated the two germline ends. The CDR3, as DNA: TGTGCCAGCAGTTACTCATCCCAGGGCGTCGCTGGCTACACCTTC. Its translation: CASSYSSQGVAGYTF.

CDR3 protein: CASSTGTAYEQYF. In nucleotides, the CDR3 is TGTGCCAGCAGTACCGGGACAGCCTACGAGCAGTACTTC. The rearrangement uses TRBV5-4 and TRBJ2-7; 7 bases agree with TRBD1. The V segment lost 5 bases and the J segment 2 bases; nucleotides outside the gene matches: 4. CDR1 and CDR2 from the germline V gene are SGHNT and YYREEE (reference sequence). The CDR3 length is 13 residues.

This rearrangement joins TRBV7-2 to TRBJ1-4; D gene ambiguous. Germline CDR1 reads SGHTA; CDR2 reads FQGNSA. Trimming cost V 3 bases and J 8 bases, with 10 bases left between them. The CDR3 length is 13 residues. Written as DNA, the CDR3 is TGTGCCAGCAGCTTGCGTGACATCGAAAAACTGTTTTTT. Its protein product is CASSLRDIEKLFF.

The genes are TRBV3-1 (or the pseudogene TRBV3-2) and TRBJ1-2; D is unclear. From germline, CDR1 is LGHDT and CDR2 YNNKEL (reference sequence). The V gene lost 2 bases and the J gene lost 3 bases, with 16 bases spanning the gap. This CDR3 spans 16 amino acids. In DNA, the CDR3 is TGTGCCAGCAGCCAACACGCGGGCGGAGTGGACTATGGCTACACCTTC. Its translation: CASSQHAGGVDYGYTF.

CDR3 DNA sequence: TGTGCCAGCAGCCTACCGGGACAGGGCAACGAAAAACTGTTTTTT. Protein product: CASSLPGQGNEKLFF. The chain employs TRBV7-2 and TRBJ1-4, with 9 nucleotides matching TRBD1. This CDR3 region has 15 residues. The germline V gene has CDR1 SGHTA and CDR2 FQGNSA. J was trimmed by 8 bases and V by 5 bases; bases with no gene match: 9.

The chain has TRBV21-1 and TRBJ2-2; TRBD1, the D gene given by the table, was not confirmed from the DNA. TRBV21-1 is a recognized pseudogene. CDR3 size: 17 residues. Here the CDR3 DNA reads TGTGCCAGCAGCAGGCCCGCGGACAGGGTTAACACCGGGGAGCTGTTTTTT. This gives the protein CASSRPADRVNTGELFF.

The chain employs TRBV19 and TRBJ2-5, with D possibly TRBD2 on 7 matching bases. Trimming cost V 3 bases and J 2 bases, with 19 bases left between them. This CDR3 contains 17 residues. Germline assignment: CDR1 LNHDA and CDR2 SQIVND (reference sequence). CDR3 residues: CASSMVGGGAGQETQYF. The CDR3 DNA reads as TGTGCCAGTAGTATGGTTGGCGGGGGCGCAGGGCAAGAGACCCAGTACTTC.

Here the CDR3 reads CASRAGTGTTGELFF. CDR3 in DNA: TGCGCCAGCAGGGCCGGGACAGGTACCACCGGGGAGCTGTTTTTT. This chain uses TRBV5-1 with TRBJ2-2; TRBD1 aligns across 8 bases. V dropped 5 bases and J dropped 4; count of bases not matched to a gene: 7. This CDR3 has 15 amino acids. Germline V CDR1 and CDR2: SGHRS, YFSETQ.

In its sample, this clone was seen once. This sequence joins TRBV3-1 (or the pseudogene TRBV3-2) and TRBJ1-2; D possibly corresponds to TRBD1 (6 bases). V lost 3 bases, J lost 7 bases, and 12 bases lay in between. This CDR3 is 13 amino acids long. CDR1 LGHDT and CDR2 YNNKEL come from the germline V gene (reference sequence). DNA for the CDR3: TGTGCCAGCAGCCAGGGAGCAGGGGTTGGCTACACCTTC. It is translated as CASSQGAGVGYTF.

The rearrangement uses TRBV5-4 and TRBJ2-1, with D unresolved. Germline-derived CDR1 and CDR2 are SGHNT and YYREEE (reference sequence). V was shortened by 3 bases and J by 0 bases, with 10 bases between the two germline ends. The CDR3 has 15 residues. The CDR3 reads CASSWSSGSYNEQFF. CDR3 nucleotide sequence: TGTGCCAGCAGCTGGAGTAGTGGCTCCTACAATGAGCAGTTCTTC.

This chain links TRBV2 with TRBJ1-2; weak D call: TRBD1 (6 bases). The germline CDR1 and CDR2 sequences are SNHLY and FYNNEI. The CDR3 loop spans 13 amino acids. Trimming removed 4 bases at V and 4 bases at J, with 10 bases between. The CDR3 DNA sequence: TGTGCCAGCAGTGGACTACAGGGCTATGGCTACACCTTC. Translation gives CASSGLQGYGYTF.

CDR3 coding DNA: TGCACCAGCAGCCAAGAAGGATACAGGGCGAACACTGAAGCTTTCTTT. It yields the protein CTSSQEGYRANTEAFF. The chain carries TRBV1 and TRBJ1-1; no check of the table's D call, TRBD1, against the DNA was made. TRBV1 is noted as a pseudogene. The CDR3 sequence is 16 residues long.

Comment on this clone: This sample also contains other DNA sequences that code for the same CDR3. The CDR3 DNA sequence: TGTGCCAGCAGGCCACGGGTAGGCTACGAGCAGTACTTC. It codes for CASRPRVGYEQYF. The rearrangement joins TRBV6-5 to TRBJ2-7, with D unclear. Germline V gene sequence: CDR1 MNHEY, CDR2 SVGAGI. V was shortened by 6 bases and J by 3 bases, with 12 bases between the two germline ends. The CDR3 sequence is 13 residues long.

The CDR3 reads CADGQDKNSPLHF. DNA for the CDR3: TGTGCCGACGGACAGGACAAAAATTCACCCCTCCACTTT. The genes are TRBV7-9 and TRBJ1-6; the match to TRBD1 covers 7 bases. Germline CDR1 reads SEHNR; CDR2 reads FQNEAQ (reference sequence). This CDR3 is 13 amino acids long. With V trimmed by 11 bases and J by 7 bases, 8 bases remained unmatched.

The rearrangement joins TRBV28 to TRBJ1-1; no firm D call. The CDR3 sequence is 13 residues long. Trimming took 6 bases from V and 1 from J, leaving 9 bases between them. Per germline, CDR1 MDHEN and CDR2 SYDVKM. CDR3 coding DNA: TGTGCCAGCAGCCTATCGGGGAACACTGAAGCTTTCTTT. This sequence encodes CASSLSGNTEAFF.

This chain uses TRBV29-1 with TRBJ1-1; 8 bases map to TRBD1. The V and J ends lost 6 bases and 3 bases, in that order; junction bases with no gene match: 6. This CDR3 region has 13 residues. CDR1 SQVTM and CDR2 ANQGSEA come from the germline V gene. The CDR3 loop reads CSVRQGTDTEAFF. CDR3 DNA: TGCAGCGTAAGACAGGGGACCGACACTGAAGCTTTCTTT.

This clone appeared a few times. The chain joins TRBV6-4 to TRBJ2-2; 10 bases line up with TRBD1. The CDR3 contains 14 residues. Germline trimming cut 4 bases from V and 6 bases from J; bases unmatched to any gene: 2. Per germline, CDR1 MRHNA and CDR2 SNTAGT. This chain's CDR3 is CASSADRGPGELFF. The CDR3, as DNA: TGTGCCAGCAGTGCCGACAGGGGGCCCGGGGAGCTGTTTTTT.

The chain couples TRBV18 to TRBJ2-1, with D possibly being TRBD1 (6 bases). Between the trimmed V and J ends, which lost 3 bases and 7 bases, there was a span of 13 bases. The CDR3 consists of 14 residues. The V gene's germline CDR1 is KGHSH and CDR2 LQKENI. The CDR3 nucleotides read TGTGCCAGCTCACCGGACAGAGGGGAGAATGAGCAGTTCTTC. This encodes CASSPDRGENEQFF.

This rearrangement joins TRBV12-3 or TRBV12-4 to TRBJ2-2; D unclear. V was trimmed by 5 bases and J by 9 bases, leaving 10 bases between them. The CDR3 loop spans 12 amino acids. For the CDR3, the DNA is TGTGCCAGCAGTCCAAACTCCAGGGAGCTGTTTTTT. Protein product: CASSPNSRELFF.

The J gene is TRBJ2-3, the V gene TRBV19, with 16 bases identical to TRBD2. The CDR3 is 18 residues long. V shed 2 bases, J shed 1 base, and the junction held 3 bases outside the gene matches. CDR1 and CDR2 from the germline V gene are LNHDA and SQIVND (reference sequence). CDR3 DNA sequence: TGTGCCAGTAGTATAAAGGGGACTAGCGGGGGGGGCACAGATACGCAGTATTTT. Its translation is CASSIKGTSGGGTDTQYF.

V is TRBV28 and J is TRBJ1-2, with D perhaps matching TRBD1 (5 bases). V was shortened by 2 bases and J by 6 bases, with 10 bases between the two germline ends. The CDR3 covers 13 residues. CDR1 and CDR2 (germline): MDHEN, SYDVKM. CDR3 bases: TGTGCCAGCAGTTTACATACAGGTGATGGCTACACCTTC. Its protein is CASSLHTGDGYTF.